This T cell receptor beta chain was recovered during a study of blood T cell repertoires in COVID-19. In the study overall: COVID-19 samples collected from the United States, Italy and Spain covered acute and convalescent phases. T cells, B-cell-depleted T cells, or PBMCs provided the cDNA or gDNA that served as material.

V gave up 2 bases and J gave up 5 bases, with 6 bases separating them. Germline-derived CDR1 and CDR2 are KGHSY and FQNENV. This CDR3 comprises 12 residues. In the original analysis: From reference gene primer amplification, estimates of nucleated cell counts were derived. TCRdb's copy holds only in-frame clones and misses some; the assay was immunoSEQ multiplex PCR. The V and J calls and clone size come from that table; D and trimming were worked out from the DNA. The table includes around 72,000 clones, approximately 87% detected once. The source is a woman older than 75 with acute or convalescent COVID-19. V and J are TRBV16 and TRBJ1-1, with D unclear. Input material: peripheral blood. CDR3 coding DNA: TGTGCCAGCAGCCAAAGCGGTACTGAAGCTTTCTTT. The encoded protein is CASSQSGTEAFF.